A selection of T cell receptor beta chains follows, all from one sample in a study of cytomegalovirus exposure and HLA in healthy donors. The method was immunoSEQ multiplex PCR; TCRdb's version includes in-frame clones alone and lacks a portion of them. The sample yields tens of thousands of clones, of which the top ten take up roughly 1.4%. Sample: PBMCs. These receptors were taken from a man aged 25-40 years in good health and CMV-seronegative. CDR3s include the opening cysteine and the closing phenylalanine or tryptophan.

>TRBV5-6
CASSFSYGYTF
>TRBV4-1
CASSQQGMRPEAFF
>TRBV5-1
CASSLADTQYF
>TRBV18
CASSQTINRHEQYF
>TRBV2
CASSGGTGEGRPNTGELFF
>TRBV9
CASSDRGLAGVDTQYF
>TRBV5-1
CASSLESGNTEAFF
>TRBV4-3
CASSYYSGGTYEQYF
>TRBV7-3
CASSLSSDSYEQYF
>TRBV19
CASSPVPGAGADTQYF
>TRBV29-1
CSGQLLAGELFF
>TRBV29-1
CSAEGTEAFF
>TRBV6-1
CASSANLGVSGANVLTF
>TRBV5-1
CASSLLGHTYEQYF
>TRBV11-3
CASSRSSGSEVDTQYF
>TRBV4-3
CASTPGTGSYGYTF
>TRBV7-9
CASSPFLAGNTGELFF
>TRBV6-6
CASSSLDRGWEKLFF
>TRBV5-6
CASSSGQGTDTQYF
>TRBV30
CAWSVPVSVTEAFF
>TRBV4-2
CASSFDRETKAFF
>TRBV30
CAWSPRGQRVYNEQFF
>TRBV6-5
CATKNRDREQYF
>TRBV30
CAWRVTHEQYF
>TRBV2
CASSEISFGDTTYEQYF
>TRBV2
CASSPGTGDSPLHF
>TRBV14
CASSRPSGSSDNEQFF
>TRBV29-1
CSVGWAGYEQYF
>TRBV6-5
CASSYSPQLETHEQFF
>TRBV7-3
CASSQSVGGVTGELFF
>TRBV6-5
CASGGGTEAFF
>TRBV7-9
CASSLWTSGSPYEQYF
>TRBV25-1
CASSVGIHQPQHF
>TRBV29-1
CSVEDPAAASDTQYF
>TRBV29-1
CSVGTSGISYEQYF
>TRBV29-1
CSVEDRRLGYGYTF
>TRBV4-3
CASSQEGTVVTEAFF
>TRBV5-4
CASSPQVQGSYEQYF
>TRBV29-1
CSGRNTEAFF
>TRBV4-2
CASSHYDTENTEAFF
>TRBV20-1
CSARTGYGYTF
>TRBV29-1
CSVDQTGGGGYTF
>TRBV4-1
CASSQVKSHNEQFF
>TRBV4-3
CASSQALRDRGLYGYTF
>TRBV9
CASSPTGDREQYF
>TRBV11-2
CASSLVAGIYEQYF
>TRBV18
CASSSRLAAPGEQYF
>TRBV6-5
CASSRTGENTEAFF
>TRBV6-5
CASSYGQFSNQPQHF
>TRBV4-1
CASSQREGKINEQFF
>TRBV27
CASSLGLFYEQYF
>TRBV11-3
CASSLGTSGGNEQFF
>TRBV7-6
CASSRTGGSYEQYF
>TRBV18
CASSPLQGIHGYTF
>TRBV11-2
CASSSKGLADEQYF
>TRBV7-8
CASSLAGLGRHGDEQYF
>TRBV30
CAWSVFGIGDEQFF
>TRBV9
CASSVDSGMNTEAFF
>TRBV5-6
CASSLVSGSYEQYF